This TCR beta chain was identified in a study of T cells after yellow fever vaccination. For the study at large: Each low-cell-number fraction was prepared by means of SMART-Seq v4 Ultra Low Input. Study-level findings and limits: Reappearing after the booster were most of the clones from primary vaccination (less than 98% CD4, 70% to 90% CD8). The study noted that FACS-sorted repertoires could contain abundant clonotypes contaminating from the bulk population.

Of note for this clonotype: What it binds is not known.

A 5'RACE template-switching step, the method used to make TCR cDNA, added a universal primer site and UMIs. TCRdb processed the 5' RACE reads anew with MiXCR; each CDR3 protein has one entry. The sample holds roughly 330,000 distinct CDR3 sequences, about 4% seen once. The CDR3 has 13 residues. V was clipped by 4 bases and J by 8 bases, with 14 bases between them. In germline, CDR1 is LGHNA, CDR2 YNFKEQ. This chain uses TRBV4-2 with TRBJ1-2; D unclear. Sequencing was performed on PBMCs, taken 5 days after the yellow fever booster vaccination. The receptor's source is a man between 18 and 29 years old who received the YFV17D yellow fever vaccine. In DNA form, the CDR3 reads TGTGCCAGCAGCCGCCAGTTAGTAGACGGCTACACCTTC. Its translation: CASSRQLVDGYTF.